Below, 18 T cell receptor beta chains from the same sample are listed, as sequenced in a study of regulatory T cells in long-lasting Graves disease. Investigators prepared the TCR beta libraries by applying iRepertoire HTBI primers and Arm-PCR of CDR3 regions. Each CDR3 protein gets one entry after TCRdb re-called the multiplex PCR reads with MiXCR. Of around 460,000 distinct CDR3 sequences detected, under 25% appear once; the ten largest clones hold around 14%. Time point of the sample: persistent/refractory GD, antithyroid drugs over 5 years with positive TRAb. TCR sequences were obtained from RNA taken from PBMCs. This specimen consisted of peripheral blood mononuclear cells (PBMCs), obtained when the disease was refractory, from a patient treated with antithyroid drugs. The source is a female donor with Graves disease.

Details on this clonotype: A read error is likely here: a far larger clone is one base away. The CDR3 ends on some other residue instead of the conserved phenylalanine or tryptophan, so this is likely a read error. The V and J genes are TRBV12-3 or TRBV12-4 and TRBJ2-5; tentatively, D is TRBD1 or TRBD2 (6 bases each). The CDR3 has 13 amino acids. Trimming took 3 bases from V and 4 from J, leaving 9 bases between them. CDR3 in amino acids: CASSFGGRETQYS. CDR3 sequence (DNA): TGTGCCAGCAGTTTTGGGGGGCGAGAGACCCAGTACTCC.

This clonotype came up a few times. One base away lies a much larger clone, so this may be a sequencing read error. The rearrangement links TRBV6-2 or TRBV6-3 to TRBJ2-2; 8 bases map to TRBD1. This CDR3 region has 15 residues. CDR1 MNHEY and CDR2 SVGEGT come from the germline V gene. The V segment lost 4 bases and the J segment 3 bases; nucleotides outside the gene matches: 4. The CDR3 DNA sequence: TGTGCCAGCAGTTCCGACAGGGGAGACACCGGGGAGCTGTTTTTT. Its protein product is CASSSDRGDTGELFF.

This clonotype showed up many times. The CDR3 loop reads CASSPTGQGVNQPQHF. In DNA form, the CDR3 reads TGTGCCAGCAGTCCAACGGGACAGGGCGTCAATCAGCCCCAGCATTTT. The chain recombines TRBV28 with TRBJ1-5; 9 bases match TRBD1. The CDR3 loop spans 16 amino acids. The V segment lost 5 bases and the J segment 3 bases; nucleotides outside the gene matches: 8. The germline gives CDR1 MDHEN, CDR2 SYDVKM.

The chain uses TRBV5-1 and TRBJ2-4, with TRBD2 matching 12 bases. The V segment lost 4 bases and the J segment 4 bases; nucleotides outside the gene matches: 12. CDR1 and CDR2 (germline): SGHRS, YFSETQ. The CDR3 length is 18 residues. The CDR3 DNA reads TGCGCCAGCAGCACGGGGCCACTAGCGGGAGGAGCAAAAAACATTCAGTACTTC. Protein product: CASSTGPLAGGAKNIQYF.

This clonotype was recorded at least ten times. Here the CDR3 reads CASSLMGGTQYF. The CDR3 bases are TGTGCCAGCAGCTTAATGGGTGGGACCCAGTACTTC. This rearrangement joins TRBV7-3 to TRBJ2-5, with no clear D. CDR3 length: 12 residues. Trimming removed 1 base at V and 7 bases at J, with 7 bases between. In germline, CDR1 is SGHTA, CDR2 FQGTGA.

This clonotype was seen repeatedly, ten times or more. The V and J genes are TRBV27 and TRBJ1-2; tentative D call: TRBD1 (6 bases). The V end lost 4 bases, the J end lost 6 bases, and 18 bases lay between the germline ends. The length of the CDR3 is 15 residues. CDR1 is MNHEY, CDR2 SMNVEV, per germline (reference sequence). CDR3 sequence (DNA): TGTGCCAGCAGTTCCCTCAGGGGCGTTCGTCATGGCTACACCTTC. It specifies CASSSLRGVRHGYTF.

This clonotype has a handful of counts. This chain connects TRBV7-3 to TRBJ2-7, with 8 positions matching TRBD1. V trimming: 1 base; J trimming: 5 bases; junction bases outside the gene matches: 7. CDR1 SGHTA and CDR2 FQGTGA come from the germline V gene. This CDR3 has 15 amino acids. In DNA, the CDR3 is TGTGCCAGCAGCTTAAACGCAGGGGGCATCCACGAGCAGTACTTC. Encoded protein: CASSLNAGGIHEQYF. Combining the CDR3 with reference TRBV7-3 and TRBJ2-7 gives the whole variable domain GAGVSQTPSNKVTEKGKYVELRCDPISGHTALYWYRQSLGQGPEFLIYFQGTGAADDSGLPNDRFFAVRPEGSVSTLKIQRTERGDSAVYLCASSLNAGGIHEQYFGPGTRLTVT.

The chain combines TRBV7-2 with TRBJ1-6; 7 nucleotides align to TRBD1. The CDR3 totals 15 residues. Germline CDR1 and CDR2: SGHTA and FQGNSA. V trimming: 5 bases; J trimming: 7 bases; junction bases outside the gene matches: 8. The CDR3 bases are TGTGCCAGCAGCCCCCCCGGGACAGAAAATTCACCCCTCCACTTT. It translates to CASSPPGTENSPLHF.

The genes are TRBV9 and TRBJ2-1; D not resolved. This CDR3 contains 13 residues. Per germline, CDR1 SGDLS and CDR2 YYNGEE. V dropped 0 bases and J dropped 0 bases, with 1 base sitting between them. The CDR3 loop reads CASSVDSYNEQFF. In DNA, the CDR3 is TGTGCCAGCAGCGTAGACTCCTACAATGAGCAGTTCTTC.

The J gene is TRBJ2-2, the V gene TRBV20-1; 10 nucleotides agree with TRBD2. This CDR3 spans 13 amino acids. Unmatched junction bases numbered 2, after V lost 5 bases and J lost 5 bases. CDR1 is DFQATT and CDR2 is SNEGSKA in the germline V gene (reference sequence). CDR3 in amino acids: CSALAGDTGELFF. The CDR3 nucleotides read TGCAGTGCTCTAGCGGGGGATACCGGGGAGCTGTTTTTT.

This clonotype was counted a few times. This chain links TRBV6-1 with TRBJ1-2, with a tentative D call TRBD1 (5 bases). The germline V and J ends were trimmed by 7 bases and 4 bases, with 16 bases remaining between them. The CDR3 contains 14 residues. Germline V gene data show CDR1 as MNHNS and CDR2 as SASEGT. The CDR3 region is CASNSRGSLYGYTF. The CDR3 bases are TGTGCCAGCAATAGTCGGGGGAGCCTCTATGGCTACACCTTC.

A remark on this clonotype: This may be a read error, as it is one base from a much larger clone. The chain is built from TRBV20-1 and TRBJ2-5, with 8 bases aligning to TRBD2. The CDR3 has 13 amino acids. Germline V gene sequence: CDR1 DFQATT, CDR2 SNEGSKA (reference sequence). Trimming cost V 6 bases and J 7 bases; bases outside gene matches: 10. In nucleotides, the CDR3 is TGCAGTGCCACTACTAGCGGCCGAGGGACCCAGTACTTC. Translation gives CSATTSGRGTQYF.

This clonotype has ten or more counts. This chain connects TRBV5-1 to TRBJ1-2, with D unclear. The V gene's germline CDR1 is SGHRS and CDR2 YFSETQ. This CDR3 is built from 13 residues. V was shortened by 0 bases and J by 4 bases, with 7 bases between the two germline ends. CDR3 residues: CASSLGEAYGYTF. CDR3 DNA: TGCGCCAGCAGCTTGGGGGAGGCCTATGGCTACACCTTC.

Ten or more counts support this clonotype. The chain has TRBV28 and TRBJ1-5, with 7 bases fitting TRBD1. The CDR3 is made up of 16 amino acids. The germline V gene encodes CDR1 MDHEN and CDR2 SYDVKM. The trim removed 1 base at V and 5 bases at J, leaving 8 bases unmatched. DNA of the CDR3: TGTGCCAGCAGTTTATTGACAGGGAATGGGGATCAGCCCCAGCATTTT. As protein: CASSLLTGNGDQPQHF.

This clonotype was counted a few times. The rearrangement links TRBV4-3 to TRBJ1-2, with D maybe TRBD1 (6 bases). Germline V gives CDR1 LGHNA, CDR2 YSLEER. Trimming pared 9 bases from V and 4 bases from J, leaving 18 bases between. This CDR3 has 14 residues. The CDR3 reads CASSGTSDFYGYTF. CDR3 nucleotides: TGCGCCAGTTCCGGGACAAGTGACTTCTATGGCTACACCTTC.

The CDR3 DNA sequence: TGCGCCAGCAGCTTGGATCTGGAGGGCACTGAAGCTTTCTTT. As protein: CASSLDLEGTEAFF. This chain connects TRBV5-1 to TRBJ1-1; no clear D gene. V lost 0 bases, J lost 4 bases, and 10 bases lay in between. The CDR3 length is 14 residues. CDR1 is SGHRS, CDR2 YFSETQ, per germline.

The V and J genes are TRBV19 and TRBJ1-1; tentative D call: TRBD1 (5 bases). Trimming removed 2 bases from V and 4 bases from J, with 17 bases in between. The CDR3 has 16 residues. Germline-derived CDR1 and CDR2 are LNHDA and SQIVND (reference sequence). CDR3 residues: CASSIFGREGSTEAFF. In nucleotides, the CDR3 is TGTGCCAGTAGTATATTCGGACGGGAGGGGAGCACTGAAGCTTTCTTT. The entire variable domain, with the rest obtained from reference TRBV19 and TRBJ1-1, is as follows: DGGITQSPKYLFRKEGQNVTLSCEQNLNHDAMYWYRQDPGQGLRLIYYSQIVNDFQKGDIAEGYSVSREKKESFPLTVTSAQKNPTAFYLCASSIFGREGSTEAFFGQGTRLTVV.

This clonotype came up many times. The V and J genes are TRBV6-1 and TRBJ2-7; the D is unclear. The CDR3 length is 11 residues. From germline, CDR1 is MNHNS and CDR2 SASEGT. V gave up 6 bases and J gave up 6 bases, with 9 bases separating them. CDR3 in amino acids: CASSPRGEQYF. CDR3 coding DNA: TGTGCCAGCAGCCCCCGTGGCGAGCAGTACTTC.